These 29 T cell receptor beta chains originate from one sample sequenced in a study of blood T cell repertoires in COVID-19. Sequenced by immunoSEQ multiplex PCR; TCRdb stores in-frame clones only, minus some. The data show over 250,000 clones, approximately 85% seen once. Sequencing was carried out using peripheral blood. The receptors derive from a woman aged 70-85 years with acute or convalescent COVID-19.

The rearrangement links TRBV6-9 to TRBJ1-3; possible D gene TRBD1, 6 bases. V lost 3 bases, J lost 4 bases, and 10 bases lay in between. CDR3 length: 14 amino acids. The germline V gene has CDR1 MNHGY and CDR2 SVAAGI. CDR3 protein: CASSYRQGGNTIYF. DNA of the CDR3: TGTGCCAGCAGTTACCGCCAGGGGGGAAACACCATATATTTT.

The J gene is TRBJ2-5, the V gene TRBV13; weak D call: TRBD1 (6 bases). Germline V lookup: CDR1 PRHDT, CDR2 FYEKMQ (reference sequence). The V end lost 4 bases, the J end lost 3 bases, and 18 bases lay between the germline ends. The length of the CDR3 is 16 residues. The CDR3 reads CASSSRDGQSKETQYF. CDR3 coding DNA: TGTGCCAGCAGCTCCCGGGACGGACAGTCGAAAGAGACCCAGTACTTC.

The sample holds one count of this clone. This chain uses TRBV5-6 with TRBJ1-2; no clear D. Germline CDR1 SGHDT, CDR2 YYEEEE. The CDR3 is made up of 19 amino acids. Deletions cut 3 bases from V and 5 bases from J, with 29 bases between. The CDR3: CASSSLEGRSWEPHYGYTF. The DNA of the CDR3 is TGTGCCAGCAGCTCACTGGAAGGGCGAAGTTGGGAGCCACATTATGGCTACACCTTC.

The chain combines TRBV12-3 or TRBV12-4 with TRBJ2-7, with D perhaps TRBD1 (5 bases). The CDR3 consists of 12 residues. V dropped 6 bases and J dropped 3 bases, with 9 bases sitting between them. The CDR3 loop is CASSTDSYEQYF. The CDR3 DNA reads as TGTGCCAGCAGCACAGACAGCTACGAGCAGTACTTC.

V is TRBV2 and J is TRBJ1-1; D is perhaps TRBD1 (5 bases). V was clipped by 6 bases and J by 1 base, with 12 bases between them. This CDR3 comprises 14 residues. Germline V gene sequence: CDR1 SNHLY, CDR2 FYNNEI. This chain's CDR3 is CASRSGGGNTEAFF. Here the CDR3 DNA reads TGTGCCAGCAGGAGCGGGGGGGGGAACACTGAAGCTTTCTTT.

The chain employs TRBV29-1 and TRBJ1-3, with D unclear. The germline gives CDR1 SQVTM, CDR2 ANQGSEA. Trimming pared 4 bases from V and 0 bases from J, leaving 7 bases between. The CDR3 is made up of 13 amino acids. CDR3 in amino acids: CSVASTSGNTIYF. In DNA form, the CDR3 reads TGCAGCGTTGCGAGTACCTCTGGAAACACCATATATTTT.

V and J are TRBV7-8 and TRBJ1-2, with 9 bases matching TRBD1. Per germline, CDR1 SGHVS and CDR2 FQNEAQ. Trimming cost V 8 bases and J 10 bases; bases outside gene matches: 8. The CDR3 is made up of 12 amino acids. CDR3 sequence: CASRAGTGFYTF. CDR3 sequence (DNA): TGTGCCAGCCGCGCGGGGACAGGGTTCTACACCTTC.

V gene TRBV9 combines with J gene TRBJ2-2; TRBD2 might be the D (6 bases). The germline V gene encodes CDR1 SGDLS and CDR2 YYNGEE. This CDR3 spans 14 amino acids. Trimming pared 0 bases from V and 5 bases from J, leaving 8 bases between. CDR3: CASSVAGVTGELFF. The CDR3 DNA reads TGTGCCAGCAGCGTAGCGGGGGTAACCGGGGAGCTGTTTTTT. The whole variable domain, filled in from reference TRBV9 and TRBJ2-2, reads DSGVTQTPKHLITATGQRVTLRCSPRSGDLSVYWYQQSLDQGLQFLIQYYNGEERAKGNILERFSAQQFPDLHSELNLSSLELGDSALYFCASSVAGVTGELFFGEGSRLTVL.

The chain uses TRBV5-8 and TRBJ2-1, with D hard to call. This CDR3 has 16 residues. The V end was cut by 3 bases, the J end by 2 bases, with 15 bases between. CDR1 and CDR2 (germline): SGHTS, YDEGEE. The CDR3 nucleotides read TGTGCCAGCAGCTGGAACCGGGTCTCTGCCTACAATGAGCAGTTCTTC. It translates to CASSWNRVSAYNEQFF.

The V call is TRBV5-1, the J call TRBJ2-1; TRBD2 matches at 11 bases. The CDR3 runs 15 residues. V was pared by 3 bases and J by 9 bases, with 8 bases of the junction left unmatched. The germline V gene encodes CDR1 SGHRS and CDR2 YFSETQ. DNA of the CDR3: TGCGCCAGCAGCTCGGGCCTAGCGGGGGGTGGTGAGCAGTTCTTC. Translating gives CASSSGLAGGGEQFF.

This chain connects TRBV2 to TRBJ1-6; D gene uncertain. There are 12 residues in the CDR3. Trimming pared 7 bases from V and 11 bases from J, leaving 12 bases between. Germline V gene data show CDR1 as SNHLY and CDR2 as FYNNEI. CDR3 DNA sequence: TGTGCCAGCAAATTAGAGCCTACACCCCTCCACTTT. It codes for CASKLEPTPLHF.

The J gene is TRBJ1-5, the V gene TRBV6-5; D perhaps matches TRBD1 (6 bases). The CDR3 contains 13 residues. Germline V gene sequence: CDR1 MNHEY, CDR2 SVGAGI. Trimming stripped 8 bases from V and 7 bases from J, with 15 bases between. As DNA, the CDR3 is TGTGCCAGCGGCAGGGGCGTGGGGCAGCCCCAGCATTTT. It specifies CASGRGVGQPQHF.

Regarding this clone: At one end, the junction sequence differs from germline, possibly due to a read error. The rearrangement joins TRBV4-1 to TRBJ1-4; D is ambiguous. Germline V lookup: CDR1 MGHRA, CDR2 YSYEKL. The CDR3 length is 11 residues. The chain's CDR3 is CASSQDGRRLF. The CDR3 nucleotides read TGCGCCAGCAGCCAAGATGGGAGACGGTTATTT.

The chain joins TRBV19 to TRBJ1-1, with TRBD1 matching over 11 bases. V lost 5 bases to trimming and J lost 6 bases; unmatched junction nucleotides: 5. Germline CDR1 and CDR2: LNHDA and SQIVND (reference sequence). The CDR3 runs to 14 residues. The chain's CDR3 is CASSGTGGWAEAFF. Here the CDR3 DNA reads TGTGCCAGTAGTGGGACAGGGGGATGGGCTGAAGCTTTCTTT.

This clone was detected only a few times. V is TRBV5-5 and J is TRBJ1-1; a possible D gene is TRBD1 (5 bases). The ends were cut back, 7 bases at V and 0 bases at J, with 16 bases in the middle. Per germline, CDR1 SGHKS and CDR2 YYEKEE (reference sequence). This CDR3 contains 15 residues. CDR3 in amino acids: CASSLGGGVNTEAFF. DNA for the CDR3: TGTGCCAGCTCTCTCGGTGGGGGGGTGAACACTGAAGCTTTCTTT.

The chain links TRBV3-1 (or the pseudogene TRBV3-2) to TRBJ1-1; D call uncertain. The length of the CDR3 is 14 residues. Looked up from germline, CDR1 is LGHDT and CDR2 is YNNKEL (reference sequence). Trimming cost V 1 base and J 2 bases, with 8 bases left between them. Here the CDR3 reads CASSQGGLNTEAFF. The CDR3 coding sequence is TGTGCCAGCAGCCAAGGAGGGCTCAACACTGAAGCTTTCTTT.

The chain has TRBV24-1 and TRBJ2-7; TRBD2 matches 9 bases. This CDR3 comprises 15 residues. Germline loops: CDR1 KGHDR, CDR2 SFDVKD. The ends lost 4 bases at V and 2 bases at J; junction bases unmatched: 5. CDR3 sequence (DNA): TGTGCCACCAGTGACCCTTCTAGCGGGACCTACGAGCAGTACTTC. This encodes CATSDPSSGTYEQYF.

V and J are TRBV6-5 and TRBJ1-1; TRBD1 matches at 10 bases. Germline V CDR1 and CDR2: MNHEY, SVGAGI. This CDR3 is built from 12 residues. With 8 bases clipped from V and 11 bases from J, the junction kept 8 bases outside the gene matches. The chain's CDR3 is CASGGQGSIAFF. The CDR3 DNA reads as TGTGCCAGCGGGGGACAGGGGTCGATCGCTTTCTTT.

For this clone: The conserved closing phenylalanine or tryptophan is absent in this CDR3, likely reflecting a read error. The genes are TRBV2 and TRBJ2-7; 7 positions match TRBD1. The CDR3 sequence is 13 residues long. The germline V gene has CDR1 SNHLY and CDR2 FYNNEI. V dropped 4 bases and J dropped 3; count of bases not matched to a gene: 3. The chain's CDR3 is CASSAGQRYEQYL. The CDR3 DNA reads as TGTGCCAGCAGTGCGGGACAGCGCTACGAGCAGTACCTC.

The chain has TRBV6-5 and TRBJ1-2; TRBD1 is a possible D gene (5 bases). The length of the CDR3 is 13 residues. Trimming cost V 4 bases and J 7 bases, with 13 bases left between them. The germline CDR1 and CDR2 sequences are MNHEY and SVGAGI. CDR3 DNA sequence: TGTGCCAGCAGTTCGCCAGGGATAGGTGGCTACACCTTC. Translation: CASSSPGIGGYTF.

The CDR3 loop is CASSLAKSNVYGYTF. The CDR3 region has the DNA TGTGCCAGCAGCTTAGCGAAGTCTAACGTCTATGGCTACACCTTC. V is TRBV7-9 and J is TRBJ1-2; unclear D gene. This CDR3 comprises 15 residues. Germline CDR1 SEHNR, CDR2 FQNEAQ (reference sequence). The V end lost 0 bases, the J end lost 4 bases, and 12 bases lay between the germline ends. Full variable domain (remainder filled in from reference TRBV7-9 and TRBJ1-2): DTGVSQNPRHKITKRGQNVTFRCDPISEHNRLYWYRQTLGQGPEFLTYFQNEAQLEKSRLLSDRFSAERPKGSFSTLEIQRTEQGDSAMYLCASSLAKSNVYGYTFGSGTRLTVV.

The chain has TRBV3-1 (or the pseudogene TRBV3-2) and TRBJ2-6; 9 bases fit TRBD2. In germline, CDR1 is LGHDT, CDR2 YNNKEL (reference sequence). J gave up 1 base and V 3 bases, and 7 bases lay outside the gene matches. The CDR3 runs 18 residues. The CDR3 DNA sequence: TGTGCCAGCAGCCAGAGAGCGGGGGGCCCTTCTGGGGCCAACGTCCTGACTTTC. Translation: CASSQRAGGPSGANVLTF.

V is TRBV12-3 or TRBV12-4 and J is TRBJ1-2; D call uncertain. The V end lost 8 bases, the J end lost 3 bases, and 13 bases lay between the germline ends. There are 13 residues in the CDR3. The CDR3 region is CASAALGHYGYTF. Written as DNA, the CDR3 is TGTGCCAGCGCCGCCCTTGGGCACTATGGCTACACCTTC.

The V gene is TRBV7-3, the J gene TRBJ1-1; D unclear. This CDR3 contains 13 residues. Germline CDR1 and CDR2: SGHTA and FQGTGA. The V end lost 5 bases, the J end lost 1 base, and 8 bases lay between the germline ends. CDR3 nucleotides: TGTGCCAGCAGCCTGCTCGGGAACACTGAAGCTTTCTTT. Protein product: CASSLLGNTEAFF.

This clone was observed a single time. The J gene is TRBJ1-1, the V gene TRBV6-5; no firm D call. Germline V CDR1 and CDR2: MNHEY, SVGAGI. V dropped 4 bases and J dropped 1 base, with 10 bases sitting between them. This CDR3 region has 14 residues. CDR3 amino acids: CASSFGVANTEAFF. The CDR3 DNA reads as TGTGCCAGCAGTTTCGGGGTTGCGAACACTGAAGCTTTCTTT.

V is TRBV18 and J is TRBJ2-6, with 9 positions matching TRBD2. The CDR3 sequence is 17 residues long. V lost 3 bases and J lost 0; bases outside the gene matches: 3. Germline V gene lookup returns CDR1 KGHSH and CDR2 LQKENI. CDR3 nucleotide sequence: TGTGCCAGCTCACCGAGCGGGAGGAGCTCTGGGGCCAACGTCCTGACTTTC. It translates to CASSPSGRSSGANVLTF.

Here the CDR3 reads CASSASRGASGNTIYF. CDR3 nucleotide sequence: TGTGCCAGCAGCGCCTCCAGGGGAGCCTCTGGAAACACCATATATTTT. The chain uses TRBV7-9 and TRBJ1-3, with D possibly being TRBD1 (6 bases). Germline V CDR1 and CDR2: SEHNR, FQNEAQ (reference sequence). V shed 5 bases and J shed 0 bases, with 14 bases lying between them. The CDR3 consists of 16 residues.

This sequence joins TRBV5-1 and TRBJ1-4, with D maybe TRBD1 (5 bases). The CDR3 length is 16 residues. V was clipped by 1 base and J by 3 bases, with 13 bases between them. Looked up from germline, CDR1 is SGHRS and CDR2 is YFSETQ. The CDR3: CASSLLSVRANEKLFF. The CDR3 DNA sequence: TGCGCCAGCAGCTTGTTATCGGTCAGGGCTAATGAAAAACTGTTTTTT. The full variable domain, its missing parts supplied by reference TRBV5-1 and TRBJ1-4, is KAGVTQTPRYLIKTRGQQVTLSCSPISGHRSVSWYQQTPGQGLQFLFEYFSETQRNKGNFPGRFSGRQFSNSRSEMNVSTLELGDSALYLCASSLLSVRANEKLFFGSGTQLSVL.

This sequence joins TRBV3-1 (or the pseudogene TRBV3-2) and TRBJ2-3, with a possible D match to TRBD1 (5 bases). Germline CDR1 and CDR2: LGHDT and YNNKEL (reference sequence). This CDR3 has 15 residues. Trimming took off 2 bases at V and 1 base at J, with 10 bases between the two ends. The CDR3 region is CASSQRAGRTDTQYF. The CDR3 nucleotides are TGTGCCAGCAGCCAAAGGGCAGGGCGCACAGATACGCAGTATTTT.